The rows below give T cell receptor beta chains drawn from one sample of a study of cytomegalovirus exposure and HLA in healthy donors. The assay was immunoSEQ multiplex PCR, and TCRdb's table has in-frame clones only and misses some. The sample has 150,000 to 200,000 clones, over 60% seen once. The sequencing input was PBMCs. The source of these receptors is a girl between 5 and 17 years old in good health and CMV-seronegative. Each CDR3 is given without its conserved first and last residue.

V	J	CDR3
TRBV30	TRBJ2-2	ASDLMTGELF
TRBV5-4	TRBJ1-2	ASSQGQILYGYT
TRBV4-1	TRBJ1-5	ASSQVPNQPQH
TRBV6-1	TRBJ1-5	ASSEQGFDQPQH
TRBV6-6	TRBJ1-4	ASSKTGAPREKLF
TRBV5-8	TRBJ1-6	ASSLADSENSPLH
TRBV7-8	TRBJ2-1	ASSMSEPEQF
TRBV27	TRBJ1-2	ASSPGRAEGYT
TRBV19	TRBJ1-5	ASSIALHQPQH
TRBV7-2	TRBJ2-7	ASSLWDRGYEQY
TRBV30	TRBJ2-6	AWSPRGGTGDPNVLT
TRBV11-2	TRBJ1-3	ASSSGNTIY
TRBV6-5	TRBJ1-4	ASSRLGGGEKLF
TRBV5-1	TRBJ2-7	ASSLEAGGALYEQY
TRBV27	TRBJ2-1	ASSFKRGGNEQF
TRBV5-1	TRBJ1-2	ASSLADRNGYGYT
TRBV5-4	TRBJ2-3	ASSFRGGDTQY
TRBV5-1	TRBJ1-6	ASSFDRDMYYNSPLH
TRBV5-4	TRBJ1-2	ASSFADRTDYGYT
TRBV7-9	TRBJ2-5	ASSFTGAIQETQY
TRBV18	TRBJ2-5	ASSPRRGWETQY
TRBV6-6	TRBJ2-5	ASSYSEDSSETQY
TRBV7-9	TRBJ1-4	ASTGDRDTDNEKLF
TRBV15	TRBJ1-1	ATSSPGTGATNTEAF
TRBV5-5	TRBJ2-1	ASSWGTYNEQF
TRBV7-9	TRBJ2-3	ASSFRDLADTQY
TRBV19	TRBJ1-1	ASNIGLGVEAF
TRBV6-1	TRBJ2-5	ASSEATAGGETQY
TRBV5-6	TRBJ1-5	ASSLSSAVYSNQPQH
TRBV7-8	TRBJ1-5	ASTVLPQGARQPQH
TRBV9	TRBJ2-3	ASSVEGGRTDTQY
TRBV18	TRBJ1-2	ASSPEQGAGYT
TRBV6-4	TRBJ2-3	ASSESGEGLIPTDTQY
TRBV6-4	TRBJ2-1	ASSDTSGGANEQF
TRBV4-1	TRBJ2-3	ASSQEGTGSDTQY
TRBV5-1	TRBJ2-3	ASTNPGGSDTQY
TRBV2	TRBJ1-3	ASRGGVGNTIY
TRBV2	TRBJ1-2	ASSRENTNYGYT
TRBV19	TRBJ1-2	ASSIDLDAGARNYGYT
TRBV13	TRBJ1-5	ASSATGGGPQH
TRBV5-6	TRBJ1-1	ASSITGQGNTEAF
TRBV7-9	TRBJ2-7	ASSPPGSLREQY
TRBV9	TRBJ1-1	ASSPRGDTEPNTEAF
TRBV5-4	TRBJ2-1	ASSLVLAGGLNDEQF
TRBV2	TRBJ1-5	ASTPTASNQPQH
TRBV10-2	TRBJ1-2	ASRSLGGRNYGYT
TRBV6-1	TRBJ1-5	ASSEDRPSPQH
TRBV7-2	TRBJ1-1	ASSPRTLEAF
TRBV14	TRBJ1-2	ASSRDSPNYGYT
TRBV10-3	TRBJ2-5	AIGEEETQY